Below are 9 T cell receptor beta chains sequenced from a single sample in a study of cytomegalovirus exposure and HLA in healthy donors. The PCR contained 60 Vbeta and 13 Jbeta primers. Measured with immunoSEQ multiplex PCR; TCRdb has only the in-frame clones, and not every one. The table shows approximately 150,000 clones, with roughly 80% occurring only once. The sequenced material came from PBMCs. These receptors all come from a young woman in good health and CMV-seronegative.

V is TRBV5-4 and J is TRBJ1-2, with unresolved D. Between the trimmed V and J ends, which lost 2 bases and 5 bases, there was a span of 13 bases. The CDR3 is 14 residues long. Germline values: CDR1 SGHNT, CDR2 YYREEE (reference sequence). The CDR3 spells CASSFDTRVYGYTF. The CDR3 DNA sequence: TGTGCCAGCAGCTTCGACACGCGGGTTTATGGCTACACCTTC.

The V gene is TRBV10-1, the J gene TRBJ2-1; 10 bases fit TRBD1. J gave up 10 bases and V 0 bases, and 12 bases lay outside the gene matches. CDR3 length equals 17 residues. CDR1 and CDR2 from the germline V gene are WNHNN and SYGVQD (reference sequence). The CDR3 here is CASSESVGTGDHIEQFF. In DNA form, the CDR3 reads TGCGCCAGCAGTGAGTCTGTAGGGACAGGGGATCACATCGAGCAGTTCTTC.

This rearrangement joins TRBV5-1 to TRBJ1-4, with 7 positions matching TRBD1. Germline assignment: CDR1 SGHRS and CDR2 YFSETQ. J lost 4 bases, V lost 0 bases, and 3 bases had no gene match. This CDR3 contains 15 residues. CDR3 amino acids: CASSLDRGINEKLFF. Here the CDR3 DNA reads TGCGCCAGCAGCTTGGACAGGGGCATTAATGAAAAACTGTTTTTT.

The CDR3 region is CASSLAPRGRANTGELFF. The CDR3, as DNA: TGCGCCAGCAGCTTGGCCCCCCGCGGGAGGGCCAACACCGGGGAGCTGTTTTTT. V is TRBV5-1 and J is TRBJ2-2; the match to TRBD2 covers 9 bases. Germline loops: CDR1 SGHRS, CDR2 YFSETQ. The CDR3 contains 18 residues. V trimming: 0 bases; J trimming: 2 bases; junction bases outside the gene matches: 8.

The DNA for the CDR3 is TGTGCCAGCAGCTTGGGCCAGTCGAACACCGGGGAGCTGTTTTTT. Translated, it gives CASSLGQSNTGELFF. This chain uses TRBV5-5 with TRBJ2-2; the D is unclear. CDR1 and CDR2 (germline): SGHKS, YYEKEE (reference sequence). Trimming took 0 bases from V and 0 from J, leaving 6 bases between them. The CDR3 is 15 residues long.

The CDR3: CASRSKGLAGTGELFF. For the CDR3, the DNA is TGTGCCAGCAGGTCAAAAGGACTAGCGGGTACCGGGGAGCTGTTTTTT. This sequence joins TRBV7-2 and TRBJ2-2, with TRBD2 matching 11 bases. The length of the CDR3 is 16 residues. Germline CDR1 is SGHTA and CDR2 is FQGNSA. Trimming cost V 6 bases and J 5 bases; bases outside gene matches: 8.

The CDR3 protein is CASSLGGSPETQYF. In DNA form, the CDR3 reads TGCGCCAGCAGCTTGGGGGGCAGTCCAGAGACCCAGTACTTC. This chain uses TRBV5-1 with TRBJ2-5; tentatively, D is TRBD1 (5 bases). This CDR3 is built from 14 residues. V dropped 0 bases and J dropped 4 bases, with 10 bases sitting between them. Germline V gene lookup returns CDR1 SGHRS and CDR2 YFSETQ.

This clone was seen a handful of times. V is TRBV28 and J is TRBJ1-1; TRBD1 matches 8 bases. The junction had 9 bases not matched to a gene; V was cut back by 9 bases and J by 0 bases. Germline V gene lookup returns CDR1 MDHEN and CDR2 SYDVKM. This CDR3 is built from 15 residues. For the CDR3, the DNA is TGTGCCAGTCGCTCAGGGGGCCGGGTGAACACTGAAGCTTTCTTT. As protein: CASRSGGRVNTEAFF.

V and J are TRBV5-4 and TRBJ2-5, with 11 bases aligning to TRBD2. The trim removed 1 base at V and 7 bases at J, leaving 3 bases unmatched. Germline CDR1 reads SGHNT; CDR2 reads YYREEE (reference sequence). The CDR3 contains 14 residues. The CDR3 coding sequence is TGTGCCAGCAGCTTGAAAACTAGCGGGGGGACCCAGTACTTC. Translation: CASSLKTSGGTQYF. The whole variable domain, filled in from reference TRBV5-4 and TRBJ2-5, reads ETGVTQSPTHLIKTRGQQVTLRCSSQSGHNTVSWYQQALGQGPQFIFQYYREEENGRGNFPPRFSGLQFPNYSSELNVNALELDDSALYLCASSLKTSGGTQYFGPGTRLLVL.